This TCR beta chain emerged from a study of blood T cell repertoires in COVID-19. For the study at large: Samples of COVID-19 (acute and convalescent) were obtained from the United States, Italy and Spain. PBMCs, B-cell-depleted T cells, or T cells were the source of the cDNA or gDNA that made up the material.

In the original analysis: From reference gene primer amplification, estimates of nucleated cell counts were derived. This table comes from immunoSEQ multiplex PCR, and its TCRdb copy is limited to in-frame clones, with some not included. Clone size and V and J calls were adopted from that table, with D and trimming inferred from the DNA. The sample holds approximately 110,000 clones, around 84% seen once. The clonotype comes from a woman in her thirties or forties with acute or convalescent COVID-19. Sequencing was carried out using peripheral blood.

This CDR3 reads CASSNDRDYGYTF. Written as DNA, the CDR3 is TGTGCCAGCAGCAACGACAGAGACTATGGCTACACCTTC. The V gene is TRBV21-1, the J gene TRBJ1-2; TRBD1, the table's D call, lacks a check against the DNA. TRBV21-1 is listed as a pseudogene. The CDR3 loop spans 13 amino acids.